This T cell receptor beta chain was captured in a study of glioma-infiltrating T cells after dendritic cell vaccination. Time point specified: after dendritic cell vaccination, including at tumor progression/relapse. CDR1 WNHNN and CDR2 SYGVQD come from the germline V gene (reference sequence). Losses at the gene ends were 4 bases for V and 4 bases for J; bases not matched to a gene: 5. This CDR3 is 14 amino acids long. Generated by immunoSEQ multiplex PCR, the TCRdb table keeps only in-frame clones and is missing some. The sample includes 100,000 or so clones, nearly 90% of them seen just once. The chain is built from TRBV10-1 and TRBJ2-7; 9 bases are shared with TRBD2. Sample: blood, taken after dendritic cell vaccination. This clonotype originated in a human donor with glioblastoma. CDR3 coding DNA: TGCGCCAGCAGTGGCGGTAGCGGGAGTTACGAGCAGTACTTC. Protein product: CASSGGSGSYEQYF.